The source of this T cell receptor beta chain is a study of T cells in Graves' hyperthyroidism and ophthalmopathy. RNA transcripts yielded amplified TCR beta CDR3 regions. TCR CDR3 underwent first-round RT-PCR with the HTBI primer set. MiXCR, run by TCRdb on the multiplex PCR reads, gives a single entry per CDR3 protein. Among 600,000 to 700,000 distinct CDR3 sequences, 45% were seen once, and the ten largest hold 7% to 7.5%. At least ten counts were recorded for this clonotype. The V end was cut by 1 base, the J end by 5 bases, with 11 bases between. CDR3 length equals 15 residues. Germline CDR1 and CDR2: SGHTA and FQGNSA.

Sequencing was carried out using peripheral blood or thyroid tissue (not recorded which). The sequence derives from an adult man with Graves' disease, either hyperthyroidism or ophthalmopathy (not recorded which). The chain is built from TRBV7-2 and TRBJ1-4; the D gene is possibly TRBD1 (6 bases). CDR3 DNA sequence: TGTGCCAGCAGCTTAGTTGGACAGCACAATGAAAAACTGTTTTTT. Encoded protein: CASSLVGQHNEKLFF.